The 2 T cell receptor beta chains below were found in one sample sequenced in a study of blood T cell repertoires in COVID-19. TCRdb's copy holds only in-frame clones and misses some; the assay was immunoSEQ multiplex PCR. The sample includes 200,000 or so clones, about 86% of them seen just once. Specimen: PBMCs or T cells enriched from blood (not recorded which). The receptors derive from a man aged 40-49 years who had recovered from COVID-19.

The chain couples TRBV19 to TRBJ2-2; 10 bases are a match to TRBD1. CDR1 and CDR2 from the germline V gene are LNHDA and SQIVND (reference sequence). The CDR3 covers 15 residues. With 7 bases clipped from V and 4 bases from J, the junction kept 6 bases outside the gene matches. The CDR3 region has the DNA TGTGCCAGTACCCTCGGGACAGGGGTCACCGGGGAGCTGTTTTTT. Residues: CASTLGTGVTGELFF.

The J gene is TRBJ2-1, the V gene TRBV4-1; 8 bases match TRBD2. This CDR3 is 15 amino acids long. The V gene end was trimmed by 1 base and the J gene end by 4 bases; junction bases not matched to a gene: 3. Germline V lookup: CDR1 MGHRA, CDR2 YSYEKL. The CDR3 loop reads CASSQGPSGYNEQFF. The CDR3 nucleotides are TGCGCCAGCAGCCAAGGTCCTAGCGGGTACAATGAGCAGTTCTTC.